What follows are 3 T cell receptor beta chains derived from one specimen sequenced in a study of shared clonotypes between healthy human individuals. The naive CD8 fraction comprised CD45RO-negative cells positively selected for CCR7 and excluded terminally differentiated effector memory CD45RA+ cells. Sequencing was performed with immunoSEQ multiplex PCR; in TCRdb, only in-frame clones are kept and a portion is missing. The sample has about 2.2 million clones; 85% to 95% are singletons. The specimen was naive CD8+ T cells from PBMCs. Source of these receptors: a man between 18 and 29 years old in good health. Some clones in this sample may be carry-over from other donors' samples.

The rearrangement uses TRBV27 and TRBJ1-1; D call uncertain. CDR1 is MNHEY and CDR2 is SMNVEV in the germline V gene (reference sequence). The CDR3 covers 14 residues. V was trimmed by 1 base and J by 7 bases, leaving 13 bases between them. The CDR3 DNA is TGTGCCAGCAGTTTATTGAGTAGCACCCGTGAAGCTTTCTTT. Encoded protein: CASSLLSSTREAFF.

This clone came up once. The chain carries TRBV2 and TRBJ1-1, with a tentative D call TRBD1 (5 bases). The germline V gene encodes CDR1 SNHLY and CDR2 FYNNEI. The CDR3 runs to 16 residues. V was trimmed by 8 bases and J by 3 bases, leaving 22 bases between them. CDR3 sequence (DNA): TGTGCCAGCCTGGGGCGGACTCCCATCCAGGACACTGAAGCTTTCTTT. This sequence encodes CASLGRTPIQDTEAFF.

This chain links TRBV28 with TRBJ2-1; D is unresolved. The CDR3 runs 15 residues. Germline V gene sequence: CDR1 MDHEN, CDR2 SYDVKM. Trimming stripped 2 bases from V and 7 bases from J, with 15 bases between. CDR3 in amino acids: CASSLGHGLRNEQFF. CDR3 nucleotide sequence: TGTGCCAGCAGTTTAGGCCACGGGTTGAGGAATGAGCAGTTCTTC.